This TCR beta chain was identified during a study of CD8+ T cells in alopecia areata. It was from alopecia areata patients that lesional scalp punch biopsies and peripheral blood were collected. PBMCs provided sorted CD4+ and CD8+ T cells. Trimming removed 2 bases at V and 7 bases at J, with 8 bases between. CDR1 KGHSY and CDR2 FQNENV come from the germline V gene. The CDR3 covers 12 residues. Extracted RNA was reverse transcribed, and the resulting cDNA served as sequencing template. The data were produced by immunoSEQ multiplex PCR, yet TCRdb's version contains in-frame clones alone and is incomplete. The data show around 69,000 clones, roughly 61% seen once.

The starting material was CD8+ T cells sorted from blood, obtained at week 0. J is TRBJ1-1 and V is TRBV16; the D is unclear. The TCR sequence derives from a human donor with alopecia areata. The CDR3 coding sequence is TGTGCCAGCAGCCAAGGGGAGGTTGAAGCTTTCTTT. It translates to CASSQGEVEAFF.